This T cell receptor (beta chain) was retrieved from a study of shared clonotypes between healthy human individuals. Sequencing used immunoSEQ multiplex PCR; TCRdb keeps in-frame clones, though not all of them. Here the sample spans nearly 2 million clones, just under 95% being singletons. Naive-designated CD8 cells lacked CD45RO, were positively enriched for CCR7, and omitted terminally differentiated effector memory CD45RA+ cells. The CDR3 extends over 18 amino acids. Material: naive CD8+ T cells sorted from blood. V is TRBV21-1 and J is TRBJ2-6; the table names TRBD1, a call not compared with the DNA. TRBV21-1 is a pseudogene locus. The sequence was collected from a man younger than 35 in good health. This CDR3 is CASSDEHRFSSGANVLTF. As DNA, the CDR3 is TGTGCCAGCAGCGACGAACACAGGTTTAGCTCTGGGGCCAACGTCCTGACTTTC.